Below are 17 T cell receptor beta chains sequenced from a single sample in a study of identical twins. A single record per CDR3 protein comes from TCRdb applying MiXCR to the 5' RACE reads. Here the sample spans about 900,000 distinct CDR3 sequences, approximately 13% being singletons. These data were also reused for a study on yellow fever vaccine responses in identical twins.

Sequenced material: PBMCs. These receptors were obtained from a young woman in good health.

This clonotype was observed a few times. V and J are TRBV25-1 and TRBJ1-1, with 7 bases matching TRBD1. V shed 2 bases, J shed 2 bases, and the junction held 5 bases outside the gene matches. Germline V gives CDR1 MGHDK, CDR2 SYGVNS. The CDR3 is made up of 15 amino acids. CDR3 sequence (DNA): TGTGCCAGCAGTGAAGCTTCAGGGGGTAACACTGAAGCTTTCTTT. Translating gives CASSEASGGNTEAFF.

V is TRBV7-6 and J is TRBJ2-7; 7 bases are shared with TRBD2. Germline values: CDR1 SGHVS, CDR2 FNYEAQ. J was trimmed by 4 bases and V by 0 bases; bases with no gene match: 9. The CDR3 has 16 residues. Written as DNA, the CDR3 is TGTGCCAGCAGCTTAGCCTGGACGGGAGGTAGTTACGAGCAGTACTTC. Its protein is CASSLAWTGGSYEQYF.

This clonotype was observed a handful of times. The rearrangement uses TRBV19 and TRBJ2-3; 7 bases map to TRBD1. This CDR3 is 16 amino acids long. Per germline, CDR1 LNHDA and CDR2 SQIVND (reference sequence). The V and J ends lost 5 bases and 3 bases, in that order; junction bases with no gene match: 11. CDR3 region: CASSDGQAPLTDTQYF. CDR3 DNA: TGTGCCAGTAGTGATGGACAGGCCCCCCTGACAGATACGCAGTATTTT.

This clonotype was counted ten times or more. This chain joins TRBV29-1 and TRBJ1-3; 12 bases are a match to TRBD1. The CDR3 contains 15 residues. CDR1 SQVTM and CDR2 ANQGSEA come from the germline V gene. The junction had 5 bases not matched to a gene; V was cut back by 4 bases and J by 4 bases. The CDR3: CSVVGTGGGGNTIYF. DNA for the CDR3: TGCAGCGTTGTTGGGACAGGGGGCGGAGGAAACACCATATATTTT.

The V call is TRBV12-3 or TRBV12-4, the J call TRBJ2-1; 9 nucleotides align to TRBD2. There are 16 residues in the CDR3. The V and J ends lost 2 bases and 4 bases, in that order; junction bases with no gene match: 6. CDR3 region: CASSLNWRGGYNEQFF. In DNA form, the CDR3 reads TGTGCCAGCAGTTTAAATTGGCGGGGGGGGTACAATGAGCAGTTCTTC.

This clonotype was picked up a small number of times. The chain links TRBV11-2 to TRBJ2-1; D is undetermined. The V and J ends lost 5 bases and 7 bases respectively, with 9 bases between them. The CDR3 contains 12 residues. CDR1 SGHAT and CDR2 FQNNGV come from the germline V gene. CDR3 nucleotide sequence: TGTGCCAGCAGCCCTCATTGGAATGAGCAGTTCTTC. Translating it yields CASSPHWNEQFF.

CDR3 loop: CASSTGQGRGKNIQYF. The CDR3 nucleotides read TGTGCCAGCAGCACTGGACAGGGACGGGGCAAAAACATTCAGTACTTC. This chain connects TRBV13 to TRBJ2-4; the match to TRBD1 covers 8 bases. The germline V gene encodes CDR1 PRHDT and CDR2 FYEKMQ (reference sequence). V trimming: 5 bases; J trimming: 3 bases; junction bases outside the gene matches: 9. CDR3 length: 16 residues.

This clonotype has more than one count but fewer than ten. This chain links TRBV7-9 with TRBJ1-1; perhaps TRBD1 as D (6 bases). The CDR3 length is 15 residues. V dropped 3 bases and J dropped 5 bases, with 16 bases sitting between them. Germline values: CDR1 SEHNR, CDR2 FQNEAQ (reference sequence). The CDR3 region has the DNA TGTGCCAGCAGCTTTCGGCAGGGGATGGGGACTGAAGCTTTCTTT. Protein: CASSFRQGMGTEAFF.

This clonotype has a count of ten or more. The chain carries TRBV9 and TRBJ2-6, with a tentative D call TRBD1 (6 bases). V gave up 4 bases and J gave up 0 bases, with 8 bases separating them. Germline-derived CDR1 and CDR2 are SGDLS and YYNGEE. This CDR3 has 15 amino acids. The CDR3 sequence is CASSSGDSGANVLTF. DNA for the CDR3: TGTGCCAGCAGCTCAGGGGACTCTGGGGCCAACGTCCTGACTTTC. Drawing the rest from reference TRBV9 and TRBJ2-6, the complete variable domain is DSGVTQTPKHLITATGQRVTLRCSPRSGDLSVYWYQQSLDQGLQFLIQYYNGEERAKGNILERFSAQQFPDLHSELNLSSLELGDSALYFCASSSGDSGANVLTFGAGSRLTVL.

The rearrangement links TRBV6-1 to TRBJ2-2; maybe TRBD2 (7 bases). This CDR3 contains 16 residues. V lost 10 bases, J lost 6 bases, and 24 bases lay in between. CDR1 and CDR2 (germline): MNHNS, SASEGT. The CDR3 sequence is CATLKGGQGTAGELFF. The DNA of the CDR3 is TGTGCCACCCTTAAGGGAGGGCAGGGGACTGCCGGGGAGCTGTTTTTT.

This clonotype was observed a few times. V and J are TRBV7-8 and TRBJ2-2; D not certain. The CDR3 has 14 residues. With 4 bases removed from V and 5 bases from J, the gap between germline ends came to 11 bases. Germline assignment: CDR1 SGHVS and CDR2 FQNEAQ. The CDR3 DNA reads TGTGCCAGCAGCTCCACAGTTCAGACCGGGGAGCTGTTTTTT. It yields the protein CASSSTVQTGELFF.

The table lists this clonotype with a few counts. This sequence joins TRBV5-1 and TRBJ2-7; the match to TRBD2 covers 11 bases. This CDR3 is built from 18 residues. From germline, CDR1 is SGHRS and CDR2 YFSETQ. V was clipped by 0 bases and J by 2 bases; unmatched bases: 10. Here the CDR3 reads CASSLEASGRRMTYEQYF. The CDR3 DNA reads as TGCGCCAGCAGCTTGGAGGCTAGCGGGAGGAGAATGACCTACGAGCAGTACTTC.

This clonotype appeared a few times. CDR3: CASSQGGSGNEQFF. The CDR3 DNA is TGTGCCAGCAGCCAAGGAGGGTCTGGCAATGAGCAGTTCTTC. The gene calls are TRBV3-1 and TRBJ2-1; a possible D gene is TRBD2 (5 bases). The V end was cut by 1 base, the J end by 6 bases, with 10 bases between. The CDR3 has 14 residues. The germline CDR1 and CDR2 sequences are LGHDT and YNNKEL (reference sequence).

J is TRBJ1-5 and V is TRBV28; maybe TRBD1 (6 bases). Germline-derived CDR1 and CDR2 are MDHEN and SYDVKM. The CDR3 sequence is 14 residues long. V lost 8 bases and J lost 2, with 13 bases in between. The chain's CDR3 is CASGGGRGNQPQHF. The CDR3 bases are TGTGCCAGCGGGGGGGGCAGGGGCAATCAGCCCCAGCATTTT. Filled out from reference TRBV28 and TRBJ1-5, the complete variable domain reads DVKVTQSSRYLVKRTGEKVFLECVQDMDHENMFWYRQDPGLGLRLIYFSYDVKMKEKGDIPEGYSVSREKKERFSLILESASTNQTSMYLCASGGGRGNQPQHFGDGTRLSIL.

The genes are TRBV10-3 and TRBJ2-1; 9 bases line up with TRBD2. Per the germline V gene, CDR1 is ENHRY and CDR2 is SYGVKD. This CDR3 spans 15 amino acids. V lost 7 bases, J lost 8 bases, and 12 bases stayed unmatched. The CDR3 reads CAIKSFSGSLDEQFF. CDR3 DNA sequence: TGTGCCATCAAGAGCTTTAGCGGGAGTTTGGATGAGCAGTTCTTC.

This clonotype was counted a few times. V is TRBV5-1 and J is TRBJ2-1; 9 nucleotides match TRBD1. Germline CDR1 and CDR2: SGHRS and YFSETQ. The junction had 6 bases not matched to a gene; V was cut back by 1 base and J by 4 bases. This CDR3 region has 16 residues. For the CDR3, the DNA is TGCGCCAGCAGCTTGACCGGGACAGGGTCGTACAATGAGCAGTTCTTC. The encoded protein is CASSLTGTGSYNEQFF.

The gene calls are TRBV12-3 or TRBV12-4 and TRBJ2-2; D is possibly TRBD1 or TRBD2 (5 bases each). This CDR3 contains 16 residues. The ends were cut back, 3 bases at V and 1 base at J, with 12 bases in the middle. This CDR3 reads CASSFVAGRNTGELFF. For the CDR3, the DNA is TGTGCCAGCAGTTTCGTCGCAGGGAGGAACACCGGGGAGCTGTTTTTT.